These 19 T cell receptor beta chains came from one sample sequenced in a study of beta chain features in type 1 diabetes. Findings of the study overall: All four CD4+ subsets of Type 1 diabetes patients contained TCRB CDR3s that were moderately but significantly shorter.

These receptors are not linked to any known antigen. The whole isolated RNA underwent reverse transcription, so sequencing captured expressed TCRB transcripts. Method: immunoSEQ multiplex PCR; TCRdb's copy keeps in-frame clones and lacks some. The table lists about 160,000 clones, approximately 9% of them singletons. Specimen: central memory CD4+ T cells from blood. The receptor set was obtained from a young woman with type 1 diabetes.

Only a few counts were recorded for this clone. The chain carries TRBV4-1 and TRBJ2-2; D possibly corresponds to TRBD2 (6 bases). The germline V and J ends were trimmed by 4 bases and 6 bases, with 9 bases remaining between them. The CDR3 totals 13 residues. Germline V gene lookup returns CDR1 MGHRA and CDR2 YSYEKL. Here the CDR3 DNA reads TGCGCCAGCAGCCGCGGGGAAGCCGGGGAGCTGTTTTTT. Its protein is CASSRGEAGELFF.

This clone was counted a few times. V is TRBV5-1 and J is TRBJ2-5, with TRBD2 matching over 7 bases. The germline V gene encodes CDR1 SGHRS and CDR2 YFSETQ. The CDR3 has 16 residues. Trimming at V came to 1 base and at J to 2 bases, leaving 8 bases not matched to a gene. The CDR3 loop reads CASSLSGASEQETQYF. The CDR3 coding sequence is TGCGCCAGCAGCTTGAGCGGGGCTAGCGAGCAAGAGACCCAGTACTTC.

This clone was counted only a few times. The chain links TRBV5-1 to TRBJ2-5; 11 nucleotides agree with TRBD2. J was trimmed by 3 bases and V by 5 bases; bases with no gene match: 6. The CDR3 length is 15 residues. Germline lookup yields CDR1 SGHRS and CDR2 YFSETQ. CDR3 nucleotides: TGCGCCAGCAGAGTAGCGGGAGGGCCGGAAGAGACCCAGTACTTC. This gives the protein CASRVAGGPEETQYF.

The J gene is TRBJ2-1, the V gene TRBV28, with 13 bases fitting TRBD2. V gave up 7 bases and J gave up 9 bases; unmatched junction bases: 12. Per the germline V gene, CDR1 is MDHEN and CDR2 is SYDVKM. This CDR3 comprises 16 residues. CDR3 loop: CASTYSGLAGVGEQFF. The CDR3 DNA follows: TGTGCCAGCACCTATTCCGGACTAGCGGGAGTGGGTGAGCAGTTCTTC.

The chain links TRBV30 to TRBJ1-5, with 9 bases identical to TRBD1. In germline, CDR1 is GTSNPN, CDR2 SVGIG (reference sequence). The CDR3 totals 19 residues. The J segment lost 0 bases and the V segment lost 8 bases, leaving 20 bases of the junction unmatched. The CDR3 DNA sequence: TGTGCCAGACGAACAACCGGGACAGGGAACCAATATAGCAATCAGCCCCAGCATTTT. Amino acids: CARRTTGTGNQYSNQPQHF.

A few counts support this clone. The gene calls are TRBV28 and TRBJ2-1; D perhaps matches TRBD2 (6 bases). Trimming removed 2 bases at V and 2 bases at J, with 10 bases between. The CDR3 length is 15 residues. From germline, CDR1 is MDHEN and CDR2 SYDVKM. The DNA for the CDR3 is TGTGCCAGCAGTTTAGGAGGGCAGACCTACAATGAGCAGTTCTTC. Translated, it gives CASSLGGQTYNEQFF.

This clone was counted a few times. The genes are TRBV7-2 and TRBJ2-7; TRBD1 matches 8 bases. V lost 6 bases and J lost 0; bases outside the gene matches: 4. The CDR3 sequence is 14 residues long. The germline V gene encodes CDR1 SGHTA and CDR2 FQGNSA. The CDR3 sequence: CASRGQASSYEQYF. For the CDR3, the DNA is TGTGCCAGCAGGGGACAGGCTAGCTCCTACGAGCAGTACTTC.

A word on this clone: A junction end diverges from the germline sequence, so it may reflect a read error. The chain carries TRBV6-5 and TRBJ1-2; D ambiguous. This CDR3 region has 13 residues. The germline V gene has CDR1 MNHEY and CDR2 SVGAGI. CDR3: CASSYTNVAPAAF. In DNA form, the CDR3 reads TGTGCCAGCAGTTACACGAACGTTGCGCCGGCGGCCTTC.

This sequence joins TRBV5-1 and TRBJ1-4; D perhaps matches TRBD1 (5 bases). The V gene lost 3 bases and the J gene lost 8 bases, with 17 bases spanning the gap. Germline V gene sequence: CDR1 SGHRS, CDR2 YFSETQ. CDR3 length equals 15 residues. The CDR3 coding sequence is TGCGCCAGCAGCTGGGGACGGGGGAGAGACGAAAAACTGTTTTTT. It encodes CASSWGRGRDEKLFF.

V is TRBV28 and J is TRBJ1-1; D uncertain. Per the germline V gene, CDR1 is MDHEN and CDR2 is SYDVKM. The length of the CDR3 is 17 residues. Trimming shortened V by 4 bases and J by 0 bases, and 18 bases separated the two germline ends. CDR3 sequence (DNA): TGTGCCAGCAGTTCCGTAAACTCGGGAAGCATGAACACTGAAGCTTTCTTT. Residues: CASSSVNSGSMNTEAFF.

The table lists this clone with a few counts. This sequence joins TRBV6-6 and TRBJ2-1, with D unresolved. The CDR3 length is 15 residues. CDR1 MNHNY and CDR2 SVGAGI come from the germline V gene (reference sequence). V dropped 0 bases and J dropped 8 bases, with 14 bases sitting between them. CDR3 region: CASSYSILTRDEQFF. In DNA form, the CDR3 reads TGTGCCAGCAGTTACTCGATCCTTACCCGGGATGAGCAGTTCTTC.

CDR3 sequence reads: CSVEVPFRVTEAFF. The CDR3, as DNA: TGCAGCGTTGAAGTCCCCTTCAGGGTCACTGAAGCTTTCTTT. This chain connects TRBV29-1 to TRBJ1-1; weak D call: TRBD1 (5 bases). V was clipped by 1 base and J by 4 bases, with 13 bases between them. This CDR3 has 14 residues. Germline CDR1 and CDR2: SQVTM and ANQGSEA.

In this sample, this clone turned up a few times. The J gene is TRBJ1-5, the V gene TRBV21-1. TRBV21-1 is designated a pseudogene. CDR3 size: 14 residues. CDR3 DNA sequence: TGTGCCAGCAGCACCCGGGGGGGGCCGCAGCCCCAGCATTTT. It translates to CASSTRGGPQPQHF.

This chain connects TRBV9 to TRBJ2-1; tentatively, D is TRBD1 (5 bases). This CDR3 region has 15 residues. The V and J ends lost 3 bases and 2 bases respectively, with 12 bases between them. The germline V gene encodes CDR1 SGDLS and CDR2 YYNGEE. CDR3 region: CASSALGAAYNEQFF. The CDR3 coding sequence is TGTGCCAGCAGCGCCTTAGGGGCAGCCTACAATGAGCAGTTCTTC. Using reference TRBV9 and TRBJ2-1 for the parts outside the CDR3, the full variable domain is DSGVTQTPKHLITATGQRVTLRCSPRSGDLSVYWYQQSLDQGLQFLIQYYNGEERAKGNILERFSAQQFPDLHSELNLSSLELGDSALYFCASSALGAAYNEQFFGPGTRLTVL.

This sequence joins TRBV9 and TRBJ1-6; tentatively, D is TRBD1 (6 bases). Trimming shortened V by 0 bases and J by 7 bases, and 14 bases separated the two germline ends. The CDR3 is made up of 16 amino acids. Germline lookup yields CDR1 SGDLS and CDR2 YYNGEE. The CDR3 region has the DNA TGTGCCAGCAGCGTAGGGGCGGGGGGCGCAAATTCACCCCTCCACTTT. Encoded protein: CASSVGAGGANSPLHF. Combining the CDR3 with reference TRBV9 and TRBJ1-6 gives the whole variable domain DSGVTQTPKHLITATGQRVTLRCSPRSGDLSVYWYQQSLDQGLQFLIQYYNGEERAKGNILERFSAQQFPDLHSELNLSSLELGDSALYFCASSVGAGGANSPLHFGNGTRLTVT.

The chain is built from TRBV6-5 and TRBJ2-3, with 7 bases that match TRBD1. The CDR3 is made up of 14 amino acids. The junction had 4 bases not matched to a gene; V was cut back by 5 bases and J by 2 bases. Germline loops: CDR1 MNHEY, CDR2 SVGAGI. CDR3 protein: CASSTRGPTDTQYF. CDR3 DNA sequence: TGTGCCAGCAGTACGAGGGGGCCCACAGATACGCAGTATTTT.

This sequence joins TRBV5-4 and TRBJ1-2, with 12 bases lining up with TRBD1. Trimming at V came to 3 bases and at J to 7 bases, leaving 7 bases not matched to a gene. Germline V gene lookup returns CDR1 SGHNT and CDR2 YYREEE (reference sequence). The CDR3 runs to 15 residues. Written as DNA, the CDR3 is TGTGCCAGCAGCTGGGTGGGGACAGGGGGCGCTGGCTACACCTTC. This codes for CASSWVGTGGAGYTF. Filled out from reference TRBV5-4 and TRBJ1-2, the complete variable domain reads ETGVTQSPTHLIKTRGQQVTLRCSSQSGHNTVSWYQQALGQGPQFIFQYYREEENGRGNFPPRFSGLQFPNYSSELNVNALELDDSALYLCASSWVGTGGAGYTFGSGTRLTVV.

The rearrangement joins TRBV6-1 to TRBJ2-7; 8 bases are shared with TRBD1. Trimming at V came to 10 bases and at J to 7 bases, leaving 15 bases not matched to a gene. Germline V gene lookup returns CDR1 MNHNS and CDR2 SASEGT. This CDR3 contains 14 residues. DNA for the CDR3: TGTGCCATCGATTCCTCAGGACAGGGACGTGAGCAGTACTTC. Amino acid sequence: CAIDSSGQGREQYF.

The gene calls are TRBV11-3 and TRBJ2-1, with D tentatively TRBD2 (5 bases). The CDR3 is 13 residues long. CDR1 is SGHNT, CDR2 YENEEA, per germline. Trimming stripped 7 bases from V and 5 bases from J, with 12 bases between. The CDR3 is CASTGGGNNEQFF. Written as DNA, the CDR3 is TGTGCCAGCACTGGAGGCGGTAACAATGAGCAGTTCTTC.